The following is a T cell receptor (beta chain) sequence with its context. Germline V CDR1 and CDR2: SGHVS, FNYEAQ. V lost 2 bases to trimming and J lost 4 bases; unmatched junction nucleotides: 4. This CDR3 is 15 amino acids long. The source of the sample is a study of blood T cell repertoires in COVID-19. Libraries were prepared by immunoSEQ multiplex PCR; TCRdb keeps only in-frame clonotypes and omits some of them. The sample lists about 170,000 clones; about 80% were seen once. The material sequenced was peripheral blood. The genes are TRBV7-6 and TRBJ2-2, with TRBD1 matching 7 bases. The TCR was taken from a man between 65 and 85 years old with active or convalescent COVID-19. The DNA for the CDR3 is TGTGCCAGCAGCTTACTCCACAGGGGCACCGGGGAGCTGTTTTTT. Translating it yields CASSLLHRGTGELFF.